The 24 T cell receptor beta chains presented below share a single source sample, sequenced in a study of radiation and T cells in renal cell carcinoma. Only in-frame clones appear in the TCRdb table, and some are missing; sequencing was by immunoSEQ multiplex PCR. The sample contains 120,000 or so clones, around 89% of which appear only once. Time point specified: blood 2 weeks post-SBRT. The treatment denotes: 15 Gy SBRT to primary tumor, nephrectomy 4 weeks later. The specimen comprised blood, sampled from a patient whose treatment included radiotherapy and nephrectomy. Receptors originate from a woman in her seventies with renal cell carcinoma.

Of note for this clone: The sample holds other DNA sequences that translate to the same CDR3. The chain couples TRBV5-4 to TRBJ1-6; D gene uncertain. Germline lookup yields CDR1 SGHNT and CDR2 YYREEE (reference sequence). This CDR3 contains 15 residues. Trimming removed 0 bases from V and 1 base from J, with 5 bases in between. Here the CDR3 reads CASSLGGSYNSPLHF. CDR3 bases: TGTGCCAGCAGCTTGGGAGGGTCCTATAATTCACCCCTCCACTTT. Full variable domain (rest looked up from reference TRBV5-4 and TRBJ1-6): ETGVTQSPTHLIKTRGQQVTLRCSSQSGHNTVSWYQQALGQGPQFIFQYYREEENGRGNFPPRFSGLQFPNYSSELNVNALELDDSALYLCASSLGGSYNSPLHFGNGTRLTVT.

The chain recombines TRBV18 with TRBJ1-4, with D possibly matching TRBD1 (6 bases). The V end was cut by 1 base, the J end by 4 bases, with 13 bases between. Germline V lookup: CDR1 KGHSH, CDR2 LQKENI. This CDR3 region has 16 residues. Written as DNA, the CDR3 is TGTGCCAGCTCACCACAACAGGGAGGATTTAATGAAAAACTGTTTTTT. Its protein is CASSPQQGGFNEKLFF.

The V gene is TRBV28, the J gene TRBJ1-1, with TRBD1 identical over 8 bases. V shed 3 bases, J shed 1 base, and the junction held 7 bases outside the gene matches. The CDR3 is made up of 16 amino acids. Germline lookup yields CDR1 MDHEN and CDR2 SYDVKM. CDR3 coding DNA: TGTGCCAGCAGTTTCCACAAAGGACAGGGGAACACTGAAGCTTTCTTT. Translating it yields CASSFHKGQGNTEAFF.

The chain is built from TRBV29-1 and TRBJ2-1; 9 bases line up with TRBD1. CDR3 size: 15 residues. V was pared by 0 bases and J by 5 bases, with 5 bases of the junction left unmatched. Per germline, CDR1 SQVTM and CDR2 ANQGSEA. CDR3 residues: CSVEDMGQGDNEQFF. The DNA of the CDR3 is TGCAGCGTTGAAGACATGGGACAGGGTGACAATGAGCAGTTCTTC.

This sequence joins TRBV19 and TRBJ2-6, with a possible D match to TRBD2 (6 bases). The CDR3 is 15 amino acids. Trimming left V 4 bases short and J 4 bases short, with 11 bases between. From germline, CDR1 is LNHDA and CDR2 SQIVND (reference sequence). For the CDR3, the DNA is TGTGCCAGTAGTACCGGCGGGACCGGGGCCAACGTCCTGACTTTC. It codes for CASSTGGTGANVLTF.

This CDR3 reads CASSEWLAGGPDTQYF. The CDR3 DNA reads TGTGCCAGCAGTGAATGGCTAGCGGGGGGGCCCGATACGCAGTATTTT. This sequence joins TRBV6-1 and TRBJ2-3; 12 bases are shared with TRBD2. The germline V gene encodes CDR1 MNHNS and CDR2 SASEGT. The CDR3 has 16 residues. After removal of 2 bases from V and 6 bases from J, the junction contained 6 bases not matched to a gene.

The CDR3 nucleotides read TGCGCCAGCAGCCCTCAGACTAGTTCCCAAGAGACCCAGTACTTC. Translated: CASSPQTSSQETQYF. The V gene is TRBV5-1, the J gene TRBJ2-5; tentative D call: TRBD2 (6 bases). Germline lookup yields CDR1 SGHRS and CDR2 YFSETQ. The V end was cut by 4 bases, the J end by 1 base, with 14 bases between. CDR3 length: 15 residues.

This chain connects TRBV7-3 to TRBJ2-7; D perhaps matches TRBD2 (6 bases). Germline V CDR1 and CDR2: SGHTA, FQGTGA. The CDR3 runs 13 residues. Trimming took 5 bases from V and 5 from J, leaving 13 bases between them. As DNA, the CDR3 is TGTGCCAGCAGCGGCTCGGGGGTCGACGAGCAGTACTTC. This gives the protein CASSGSGVDEQYF. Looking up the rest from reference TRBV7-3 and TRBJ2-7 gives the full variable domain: GAGVSQTPSNKVTEKGKYVELRCDPISGHTALYWYRQSLGQGPEFLIYFQGTGAADDSGLPNDRFFAVRPEGSVSTLKIQRTERGDSAVYLCASSGSGVDEQYFGPGTRLTVT.

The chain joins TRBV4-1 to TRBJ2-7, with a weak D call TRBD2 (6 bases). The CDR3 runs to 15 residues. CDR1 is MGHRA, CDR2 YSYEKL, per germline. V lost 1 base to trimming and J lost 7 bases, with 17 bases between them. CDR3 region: CASSQVDGLPFEQYF. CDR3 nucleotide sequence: TGCGCCAGCAGCCAAGTGGACGGACTACCCTTTGAGCAGTACTTC.

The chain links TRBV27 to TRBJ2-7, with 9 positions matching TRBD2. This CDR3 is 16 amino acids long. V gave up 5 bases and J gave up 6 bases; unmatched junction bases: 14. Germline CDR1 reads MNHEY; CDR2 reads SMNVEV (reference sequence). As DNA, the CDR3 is TGTGCCAGCAGTCCCTATAGCGGGGGCTTCGGCGGCGAGCAGTACTTC. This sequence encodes CASSPYSGGFGGEQYF.

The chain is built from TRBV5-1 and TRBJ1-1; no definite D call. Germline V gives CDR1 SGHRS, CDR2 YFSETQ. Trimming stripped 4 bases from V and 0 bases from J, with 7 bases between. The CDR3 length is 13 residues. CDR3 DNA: TGCGCCAGCAGCCTGAACATGAACACTGAAGCTTTCTTT. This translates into CASSLNMNTEAFF. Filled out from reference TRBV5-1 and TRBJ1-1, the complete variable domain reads KAGVTQTPRYLIKTRGQQVTLSCSPISGHRSVSWYQQTPGQGLQFLFEYFSETQRNKGNFPGRFSGRQFSNSRSEMNVSTLELGDSALYLCASSLNMNTEAFFGQGTRLTVV.

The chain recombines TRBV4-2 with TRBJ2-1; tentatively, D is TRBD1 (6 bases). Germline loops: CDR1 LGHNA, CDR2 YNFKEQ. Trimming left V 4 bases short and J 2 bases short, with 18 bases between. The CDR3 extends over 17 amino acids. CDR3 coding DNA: TGTGCCAGCAGCCGATTAGCGAGGGACACCACCTACAATGAGCAGTTCTTC. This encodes CASSRLARDTTYNEQFF.

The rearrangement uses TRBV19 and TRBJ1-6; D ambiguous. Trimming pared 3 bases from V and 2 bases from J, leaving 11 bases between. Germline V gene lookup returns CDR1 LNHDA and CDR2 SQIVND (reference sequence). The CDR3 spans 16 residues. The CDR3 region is CASSILMGAYNSPLHF. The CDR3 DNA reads TGTGCCAGTAGTATCCTGATGGGCGCCTATAATTCACCCCTCCACTTT.

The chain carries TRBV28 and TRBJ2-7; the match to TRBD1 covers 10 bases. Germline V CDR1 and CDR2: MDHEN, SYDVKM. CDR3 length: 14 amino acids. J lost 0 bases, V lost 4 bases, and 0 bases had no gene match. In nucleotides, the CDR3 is TGTGCCAGCAGTTGGACAGGGGGCTCCTACGAGCAGTACTTC. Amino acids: CASSWTGGSYEQYF.

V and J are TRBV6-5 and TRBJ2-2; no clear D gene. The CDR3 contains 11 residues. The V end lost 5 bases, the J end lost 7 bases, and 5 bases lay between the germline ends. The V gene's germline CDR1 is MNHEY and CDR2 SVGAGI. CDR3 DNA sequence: TGTGCCAGCAGTAATAGCGGGGAGCTGTTTTTT. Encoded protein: CASSNSGELFF.

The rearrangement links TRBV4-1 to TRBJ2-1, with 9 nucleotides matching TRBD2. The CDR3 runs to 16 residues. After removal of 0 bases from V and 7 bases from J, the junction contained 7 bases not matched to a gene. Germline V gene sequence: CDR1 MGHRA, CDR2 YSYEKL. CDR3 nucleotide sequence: TGCGCCAGCAGCCAAGATAGCGGGGGCCCCCGGAATGAGCAGTTCTTC. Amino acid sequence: CASSQDSGGPRNEQFF.

Here the CDR3 DNA reads TGTGCCAGCAGCTGGGCGCCCCAGGGGGATAGCACAGATACGCAGTATTTT. Protein sequence: CASSWAPQGDSTDTQYF. V gene TRBV5-6 combines with J gene TRBJ2-3; 7 nucleotides agree with TRBD1. V was pared by 3 bases and J by 0 bases, with 10 bases of the junction left unmatched. The CDR3 runs 17 residues. The V gene's germline CDR1 is SGHDT and CDR2 YYEEEE. The full variable domain, rest sourced from reference TRBV5-6 and TRBJ2-3, is DAGVTQSPTHLIKTRGQQVTLRCSPKSGHDTVSWYQQALGQGPQFIFQYYEEEERQRGNFPDRFSGHQFPNYSSELNVNALLLGDSALYLCASSWAPQGDSTDTQYFGPGTRLTVL.

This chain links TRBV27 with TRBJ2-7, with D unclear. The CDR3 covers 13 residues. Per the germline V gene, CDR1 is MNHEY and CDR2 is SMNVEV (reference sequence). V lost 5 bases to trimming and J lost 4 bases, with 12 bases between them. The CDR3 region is CASSPIGAYEQYF. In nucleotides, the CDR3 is TGTGCCAGCAGTCCTATCGGTGCGTACGAGCAGTACTTC.

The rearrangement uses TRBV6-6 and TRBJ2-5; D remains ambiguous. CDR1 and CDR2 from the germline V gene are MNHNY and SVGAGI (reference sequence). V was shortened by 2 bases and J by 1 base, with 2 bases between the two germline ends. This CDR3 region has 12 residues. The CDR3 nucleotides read TGTGCCAGCAGTTACGTCCAAGAGACCCAGTACTTC. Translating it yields CASSYVQETQYF.

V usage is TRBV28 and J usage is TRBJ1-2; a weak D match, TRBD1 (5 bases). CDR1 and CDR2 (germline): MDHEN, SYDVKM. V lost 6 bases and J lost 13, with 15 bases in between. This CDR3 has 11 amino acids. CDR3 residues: CASSSGHLSTF. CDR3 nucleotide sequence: TGTGCCAGCAGCTCCGGACATCTAAGCACCTTC.

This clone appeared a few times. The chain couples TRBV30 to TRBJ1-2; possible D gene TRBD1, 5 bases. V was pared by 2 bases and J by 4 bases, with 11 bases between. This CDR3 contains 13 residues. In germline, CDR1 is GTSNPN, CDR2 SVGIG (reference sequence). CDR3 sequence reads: CAWSPGLGYGYTF. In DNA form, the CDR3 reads TGTGCCTGGAGTCCAGGGCTAGGCTATGGCTACACCTTC. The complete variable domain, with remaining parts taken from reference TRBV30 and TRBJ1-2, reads SQTIHQWPATLVQPVGSPLSLECTVEGTSNPNLYWYRQAAGRGLQLLFYSVGIGQISSEVPQNLSASRPQDRQFILSSKKLLLSDSGFYLCAWSPGLGYGYTFGSGTRLTVV.

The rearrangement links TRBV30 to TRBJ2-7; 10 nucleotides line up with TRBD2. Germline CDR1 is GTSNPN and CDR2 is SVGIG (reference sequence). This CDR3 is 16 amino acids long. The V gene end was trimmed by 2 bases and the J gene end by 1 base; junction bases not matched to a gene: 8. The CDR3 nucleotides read TGTGCCTGGAGTACCCCGGGACTAGCGTTATCCTACGAGCAGTACTTC. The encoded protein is CAWSTPGLALSYEQYF.

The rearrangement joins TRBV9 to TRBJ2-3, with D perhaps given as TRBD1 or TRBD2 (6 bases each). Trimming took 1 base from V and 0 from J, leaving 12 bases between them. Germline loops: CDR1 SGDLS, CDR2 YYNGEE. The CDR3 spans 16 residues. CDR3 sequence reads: CASSVKGGGSTDTQYF. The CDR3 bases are TGTGCCAGCAGCGTAAAGGGGGGAGGCAGCACAGATACGCAGTATTTT.

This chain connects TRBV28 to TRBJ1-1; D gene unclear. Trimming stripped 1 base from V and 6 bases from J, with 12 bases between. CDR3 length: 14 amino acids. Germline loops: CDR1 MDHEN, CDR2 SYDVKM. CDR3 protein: CASSLLLQSAEAFF. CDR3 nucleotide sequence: TGTGCCAGCAGTTTATTACTGCAGAGCGCTGAAGCTTTCTTT. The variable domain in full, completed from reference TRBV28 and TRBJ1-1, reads DVKVTQSSRYLVKRTGEKVFLECVQDMDHENMFWYRQDPGLGLRLIYFSYDVKMKEKGDIPEGYSVSREKKERFSLILESASTNQTSMYLCASSLLLQSAEAFFGQGTRLTVV.